This TCR beta chain came from a study of immune heterogeneity within non-small cell lung tumors. Background on the study: A handful of squamous cell carcinomas, about 10 non-squamous carcinomas and 1 not otherwise specified made up the tumors.

The CDR3 contains 12 residues. V gave up 7 bases and J gave up 4 bases, with 11 bases separating them. It was with 32 V and 13 J primers that multiplex PCR amplified TCR beta CDR3. TCRdb redid the calling of the multiplex PCR reads with MiXCR, one entry per CDR3 protein. The data hold about 4,500 distinct CDR3 sequences, with roughly 23% observed a single time. The authors used roughly 650 ng of bulk tumor genomic DNA per sample as template. While surgery was under way, several biopsies spaced far apart were taken per primary tumor. Curative surgery was undertaken by patients, who had untreated, newly diagnosed non-small cell lung cancer. The table lists this clonotype with a count of one. Its antigen is undetermined. Findings and limits, study-wide: Local T-cell clonality tracked moderately but significantly with local tumor mutational burden, giving an R of roughly 0.33.

Sequencing was performed on lung tumor tissue. This receptor was obtained from a man aged 60-69 years with non-small cell lung cancer. V usage is TRBV12-3 or TRBV12-4 and J usage is TRBJ2-7, with D perhaps TRBD2 (6 bases). CDR3 loop: CASTLAGYEQYF. The DNA of the CDR3 is TGTGCCAGCACCCTTGCGGGGTACGAGCAGTACTTC.